These 28 T cell receptor beta chains were sequenced from one sample in a study of OX40 agonist ivuxolimab in advanced cancers. Profiled with immunoSEQ multiplex PCR; TCRdb holds only in-frame clones, not every one. Here the sample spans tens of thousands of clones, about 90% being singletons. The sequences come from CD4+ or CD8+ T cells sorted from blood, collected in a trial of the OX40 agonist ivuxolimab. These receptors were taken from an adult with an advanced solid tumor such as melanoma, head and neck, liver or kidney cancer.

The rearrangement links TRBV9 to TRBJ1-1; no reliable D call. The CDR3 sequence is 14 residues long. Germline-derived CDR1 and CDR2 are SGDLS and YYNGEE. Trimming stripped 3 bases from V and 0 bases from J, with 9 bases between. CDR3 region: CASSERPMNTEAFF. CDR3 bases: TGTGCCAGCAGCGAAAGACCTATGAACACTGAAGCTTTCTTT.

The J gene is TRBJ2-7, the V gene TRBV29-1; the match to TRBD1 covers 9 bases. There are 14 residues in the CDR3. The V gene end was trimmed by 4 bases and the J gene end by 2 bases; junction bases not matched to a gene: 6. Germline CDR1 SQVTM, CDR2 ANQGSEA. The CDR3 bases are TGCAGCGTTGGCCTGGGACAGGGAGCCTACGAGCAGTACTTC. It yields the protein CSVGLGQGAYEQYF.

This chain uses TRBV7-2 with TRBJ1-3; no definite D call. Germline V lookup: CDR1 SGHTA, CDR2 FQGNSA. The CDR3 contains 15 residues. V was cut by 7 bases and J by 0 bases, with 13 bases left in between. CDR3 region: CASTLQAVSGNTIYF. CDR3 nucleotide sequence: TGTGCCAGCACCTTGCAGGCAGTCTCTGGAAACACCATATATTTT.

The chain uses TRBV4-2 and TRBJ2-7, with D perhaps assigned TRBD1 or TRBD2 (5 bases each). Trimming removed 5 bases from V and 7 bases from J, with 18 bases in between. Germline V gives CDR1 LGHNA, CDR2 YNFKEQ. CDR3 length equals 14 residues. CDR3 in amino acids: CASSSIKGPGEQYF. The DNA for the CDR3 is TGTGCCAGCAGCTCGATTAAGGGACCGGGGGAGCAGTACTTC.

This rearrangement joins TRBV13 to TRBJ2-3; D remains unclear. The CDR3 loop spans 17 amino acids. Trimming removed 0 bases at V and 5 bases at J, with 18 bases between. Germline V gives CDR1 PRHDT, CDR2 FYEKMQ (reference sequence). DNA of the CDR3: TGTGCCAGCAGCTTAGGTCGGAATCTGGGATCCAGAGATACGCAGTATTTT. Its translation: CASSLGRNLGSRDTQYF.

This clone was seen a single time. The V call is TRBV30, the J call TRBJ2-1, with no clear D. Germline V CDR1 and CDR2: GTSNPN, SVGIG (reference sequence). The CDR3 totals 13 residues. Trimming left V 2 bases short and J 6 bases short, with 11 bases between. CDR3 amino acids: CAWSSSLPNEQFF. CDR3 bases: TGTGCCTGGAGTTCAAGTCTACCCAATGAGCAGTTCTTC.

V and J are TRBV29-1 and TRBJ2-5, with 7 bases matching TRBD1. This CDR3 contains 13 residues. Germline CDR1 is SQVTM and CDR2 is ANQGSEA. The V and J ends lost 8 bases and 2 bases, in that order; junction bases with no gene match: 8. For the CDR3, the DNA is TGCAGCTACGACAGGGTGGGACAAGAGACCCAGTACTTC. As protein: CSYDRVGQETQYF.

The chain employs TRBV5-6 and TRBJ2-1; TRBD1 is a possible D gene (5 bases). V lost 0 bases and J lost 9, with 10 bases in between. Germline CDR1 reads SGHDT; CDR2 reads YYEEEE. This CDR3 is 13 amino acids long. The CDR3 here is CASSLAGSSEQFF. The CDR3 DNA reads TGTGCCAGCAGCTTGGCAGGGTCCAGTGAGCAGTTCTTC. Together with reference TRBV5-6 and TRBJ2-1, the CDR3 gives the full variable domain: DAGVTQSPTHLIKTRGQQVTLRCSPKSGHDTVSWYQQALGQGPQFIFQYYEEEERQRGNFPDRFSGHQFPNYSSELNVNALLLGDSALYLCASSLAGSSEQFFGPGTRLTVL.

The V call is TRBV6-4, the J call TRBJ2-7; tentative D call: TRBD1 (6 bases). Germline assignment: CDR1 MRHNA and CDR2 SNTAGT. Trimming left V 6 bases short and J 2 bases short, with 11 bases between. The CDR3 is made up of 13 amino acids. The CDR3 nucleotides read TGTGCCAGCAGGGCAGGGGAAACCTACGAGCAGTACTTC. Its translation is CASRAGETYEQYF.

The chain joins TRBV5-4 to TRBJ2-7, with D uncertain. The CDR3 spans 12 residues. Germline V gene sequence: CDR1 SGHNT, CDR2 YYREEE (reference sequence). The V and J ends lost 1 base and 6 bases respectively, with 8 bases between them. CDR3 protein: CASSLSPSEQYF. The CDR3 region has the DNA TGTGCCAGCAGCTTGTCGCCCTCCGAGCAGTACTTC.

This chain links TRBV18 with TRBJ1-5; a weak D match, TRBD1 (6 bases). Per the germline V gene, CDR1 is KGHSH and CDR2 is LQKENI. CDR3 length: 15 amino acids. The V end was cut by 5 bases, the J end by 5 bases, with 16 bases between. CDR3 DNA sequence: TGTGCCAGCTCAACTGAGGGGGGGTTATATCAGCCCCAGCATTTT. Translation: CASSTEGGLYQPQHF.

This chain joins TRBV7-8 and TRBJ2-7, with a tentative D call TRBD1 (6 bases). Deletions cut 1 base from V and 0 bases from J, with 10 bases between. CDR3 length equals 15 residues. CDR1 is SGHVS and CDR2 is FQNEAQ in the germline V gene. CDR3 nucleotide sequence: TGTGCCAGCAGCTTAGGTGTCAGGGGCTCCTACGAGCAGTACTTC. This codes for CASSLGVRGSYEQYF.

The V and J genes are TRBV5-1 and TRBJ2-3; 10 bases align to TRBD1. The CDR3 runs to 13 residues. Per the germline V gene, CDR1 is SGHRS and CDR2 is YFSETQ. J was trimmed by 14 bases and V by 4 bases; bases with no gene match: 10. CDR3 in amino acids: CASSADRGPVLYF. For the CDR3, the DNA is TGCGCCAGCAGCGCTGACAGGGGGCCCGTGTTGTATTTT.

This rearrangement joins TRBV19 to TRBJ2-7, with D possibly matching TRBD2 (6 bases). Germline CDR1 reads LNHDA; CDR2 reads SQIVND (reference sequence). This CDR3 has 16 amino acids. Trimming took off 4 bases at V and 1 base at J, with 17 bases between the two ends. The CDR3 region has the DNA TGTGCCAGTAGTACCTGGCTGCGGGGTAGATCCTACGAGCAGTACTTC. Its protein is CASSTWLRGRSYEQYF. Full variable domain (missing parts from reference TRBV19 and TRBJ2-7): DGGITQSPKYLFRKEGQNVTLSCEQNLNHDAMYWYRQDPGQGLRLIYYSQIVNDFQKGDIAEGYSVSREKKESFPLTVTSAQKNPTAFYLCASSTWLRGRSYEQYFGPGTRLTVT.

Only one count was recorded for this clone. Other nucleotide sequences in the sample specify the same CDR3. The chain has TRBV30 and TRBJ1-2, with TRBD1 matching over 10 bases. V lost 2 bases, J lost 7 bases, and 13 bases stayed unmatched. There are 16 residues in the CDR3. Germline CDR1 reads GTSNPN; CDR2 reads SVGIG (reference sequence). This CDR3 reads CAWSSPGQGGTPGYTF. Here the CDR3 DNA reads TGTGCCTGGAGTTCCCCCGGACAGGGGGGGACCCCTGGCTACACCTTC.

V usage is TRBV9 and J usage is TRBJ2-3; D perhaps matches TRBD2 (6 bases). V dropped 2 bases and J dropped 0 bases, with 13 bases sitting between them. Germline CDR1 SGDLS, CDR2 YYNGEE. The CDR3 is 16 residues long. In DNA form, the CDR3 reads TGTGCCAGCAGCGTGGAGGGCCTTAGAAGCACAGATACGCAGTATTTT. Its protein product is CASSVEGLRSTDTQYF.

The chain has TRBV5-1 and TRBJ2-2; the D gene is possibly TRBD2 (6 bases). This CDR3 contains 17 residues. Per germline, CDR1 SGHRS and CDR2 YFSETQ. Trimming cost V 5 bases and J 1 base, with 18 bases left between them. DNA for the CDR3: TGCGCCAGCAGTGATCACCGGGGGTTGGGGAACACCGGGGAGCTGTTTTTT. This codes for CASSDHRGLGNTGELFF.

CDR3 nucleotide sequence: TGTGCCAGCAGCTTGGGAGTCAGCTCTGGGGCCAACGTCCTGACTTTC. Translated, it gives CASSLGVSSGANVLTF. The V gene is TRBV5-8, the J gene TRBJ2-6; D remains unclear. Trimming shortened V by 0 bases and J by 0 bases, and 7 bases separated the two germline ends. The CDR3 covers 16 residues. The germline gives CDR1 SGHTS, CDR2 YDEGEE. The whole variable domain, filled in from reference TRBV5-8 and TRBJ2-6, reads EAGVTQSPTHLIKTRGQQATLRCSPISGHTSVYWYQQALGLGLQFLLWYDEGEERNRGNFPPRFSGRQFPNYSSELNVNALELEDSALYLCASSLGVSSGANVLTFGAGSRLTVL.

This sequence joins TRBV6-5 and TRBJ2-7; the match to TRBD2 covers 7 bases. This CDR3 is built from 15 residues. Germline V CDR1 and CDR2: MNHEY, SVGAGI. The J segment lost 7 bases and the V segment lost 0 bases, leaving 9 bases of the junction unmatched. CDR3 in DNA: TGTGCCAGCAGTTACTCGGGGGGGGGTACGATAGAGCAGTACTTC. Protein: CASSYSGGGTIEQYF.

The chain links TRBV5-6 to TRBJ2-7; no clear D. The germline V gene encodes CDR1 SGHDT and CDR2 YYEEEE. Trimming pared 4 bases from V and 3 bases from J, leaving 5 bases between. CDR3 length: 11 amino acids. This chain's CDR3 is CASSRDYEQYF. In DNA, the CDR3 is TGTGCCAGCAGCCGAGACTACGAGCAGTACTTC.

The gene calls are TRBV27 and TRBJ2-2; 8 bases agree with TRBD2. Looked up from germline, CDR1 is MNHEY and CDR2 is SMNVEV (reference sequence). This CDR3 has 17 amino acids. With 2 bases clipped from V and 2 bases from J, the junction kept 7 bases outside the gene matches. The DNA for the CDR3 is TGTGCCAGCAGTTTAAACCGAGTAGCGGGAAACACCGGGGAGCTGTTTTTT. This encodes CASSLNRVAGNTGELFF.

The CDR3 DNA is TGTGCCAGCAGTTCGGGACTAGCGGGGACGTACAATGAGCAGTTCTTC. Its protein product is CASSSGLAGTYNEQFF. J is TRBJ2-1 and V is TRBV27, with 13 nucleotides matching TRBD2. Trimming removed 4 bases from V and 4 bases from J; junction bases left unmatched: 4. Germline loops: CDR1 MNHEY, CDR2 SMNVEV (reference sequence). This CDR3 comprises 16 residues.

V and J are TRBV5-1 and TRBJ2-3; D gene uncertain. Germline V lookup: CDR1 SGHRS, CDR2 YFSETQ. The CDR3 consists of 14 residues. Trimming shortened V by 0 bases and J by 2 bases, and 7 bases separated the two germline ends. The DNA of the CDR3 is TGCGCCAGCAGCTTGGGGGGTTACACAGATACGCAGTATTTT. It translates to CASSLGGYTDTQYF.

V usage is TRBV28 and J usage is TRBJ2-5, with TRBD2 matching 10 bases. The CDR3 is 20 residues long. The ends lost 2 bases at V and 2 bases at J; junction bases unmatched: 17. Germline assignment: CDR1 MDHEN and CDR2 SYDVKM. The DNA for the CDR3 is TGTGCCAGCAGTTTACCCGGGAAAGAAGCGGGAGGGCCGAGGCAAGAGACCCAGTACTTC. Translated, it gives CASSLPGKEAGGPRQETQYF.

The rearrangement links TRBV27 to TRBJ2-7; D is undetermined. Germline lookup yields CDR1 MNHEY and CDR2 SMNVEV (reference sequence). The CDR3 totals 15 residues. The germline V and J ends were trimmed by 1 base and 0 bases, with 10 bases remaining between them. The CDR3 bases are TGTGCCAGCAGTTTATTTCCCATTAGCTCCTACGAGCAGTACTTC. It translates to CASSLFPISSYEQYF.

In its sample, this clone was seen a few times. The chain recombines TRBV6-6 with TRBJ1-2; D may be TRBD1 (6 bases). CDR1 MNHNY and CDR2 SVGAGI come from the germline V gene (reference sequence). V gave up 4 bases and J gave up 5 bases, with 14 bases separating them. This CDR3 has 14 amino acids. The CDR3 loop is CASSFVGGRYGYTF. CDR3 DNA sequence: TGTGCCAGCAGTTTCGTTGGGGGCAGGTATGGCTACACCTTC.

This rearrangement joins TRBV6-5 to TRBJ2-2; D possibly corresponds to TRBD2 (6 bases). The CDR3 is 15 residues long. The V gene's germline CDR1 is MNHEY and CDR2 SVGAGI. V was shortened by 5 bases and J by 0 bases, with 10 bases between the two germline ends. The CDR3 DNA sequence: TGTGCCAGCAGTCAGCGGGTCGCGAACACCGGGGAGCTGTTTTTT. This translates into CASSQRVANTGELFF.

This clone appeared a single time. The chain has TRBV4-1 and TRBJ2-5, with 8 bases aligning to TRBD2. Germline V CDR1 and CDR2: MGHRA, YSYEKL. V shed 2 bases and J 5 bases; nucleotides not matched to a gene: 10. The CDR3 has 16 amino acids. CDR3 protein: CASSQRVSGARETQYF. In nucleotides, the CDR3 is TGCGCCAGCAGCCAAAGGGTTAGCGGGGCCAGGGAGACCCAGTACTTC.